Listed below are T cell receptor beta chains from one sample, sequenced in a study of T cell repertoires in cytomegalovirus infection. Each CDR3 protein is one row after TCRdb ran MiXCR on the reads. The sample yields hundreds of thousands of distinct CDR3 sequences, 33% seen once. Their antigen targets remain unknown. The specimen comprised cultured PBMCs, sampled from culture after CMV antigen stimulation. The receptor set was obtained from a human donor in good health (CMV status not recorded). Some clones in this sample may be carry-over from other donors' samples. The CDR3 runs from the conserved cysteine through the conserved F or W. D genes are given only for firm matches. Rows may omit the clone size; those that give it use once, few, many or a size class.

size	V	J	D	CDR3	DNA
-	TRBV28	TRBJ1-2	-	CASSSRGRGAGYTF	TGTGCCAGCAGCTCAAGGGGTCGGGGCGCGGGCTACACCTTC
few	TRBV11-2	TRBJ2-5	-	CASSLNGDSRQETQYF	TGTGCCAGCAGCTTAAATGGTGACTCACGCCAAGAGACCCAGTACTTC
-	TRBV7-6	TRBJ1-1	-	CASSLRNGGIDTEAFF	TGTGCCAGCAGCTTAAGGAACGGGGGGATCGACACTGAAGCTTTCTTT
-	TRBV2	TRBJ1-6	-	CASSWPGGDSPLHF	TGTGCCAGCAGTTGGCCGGGGGGGGACTCACCCCTCCACTTT
-	TRBV7-2	TRBJ2-5	TRBD2	CASSFRGLAGGQETQYF	TGTGCCAGCAGCTTTCGGGGACTAGCGGGAGGACAAGAGACCCAGTACTTC
-	TRBV3-1	TRBJ1-3	-	CASSQEGSGNTIYF	TGTGCCAGCAGCCAAGAGGGTTCTGGAAACACCATATATTTT
few	TRBV27	TRBJ2-3	-	CASTGGSTDTQYF	TGTGCCAGCACTGGGGGGAGCACAGATACGCAGTATTTT
-	TRBV20-1	TRBJ2-1	TRBD2	CSATNPVTSGRAGQFF	TGCAGTGCAACAAATCCGGTGACTAGCGGGAGGGCTGGGCAGTTCTTC
-	TRBV5-4	TRBJ2-5	-	CASSLGLASMETQYF	TGTGCCAGCAGCTTGGGATTGGCTAGCATGGAGACCCAGTACTTC
-	TRBV7-9	TRBJ1-4	-	CASSYAVGAINEKLFF	TGTGCCAGCAGCTACGCCGTAGGGGCTATTAATGAAAAACTGTTTTTT
-	TRBV4-1	TRBJ2-1	TRBD2	CASSQGLAGGRYNEQFF	TGCGCCAGCAGCCAGGGGCTAGCGGGGGGGCGTTACAATGAGCAGTTCTTC
-	TRBV4-3	TRBJ2-7	-	CASSQEFGRDGSYEQYF	TGCGCCAGCAGCCAAGAGTTCGGCAGGGATGGATCCTACGAGCAGTACTTC
-	TRBV23-1	TRBJ1-5	TRBD1	CASSLGQGLTGDIQPQHF	TGCGCCAGCAGTCTGGGACAGGGGTTGACAGGGGATATTCAGCCCCAGCATTTT
-	TRBV12-3/TRBV12-4	TRBJ1-1	-	CASRLDRGAFF	TGTGCCAGCAGGCTAGACCGGGGAGCTTTCTTT
-	TRBV28	TRBJ1-5	TRBD1	CASRPLGTAVYQPQHF	TGTGCCAGCAGGCCCCTTGGGACAGCTGTCTATCAGCCCCAGCATTTT
-	TRBV20-1	TRBJ1-5	TRBD1	CSASYGTVSNQPQHF	TGCAGTGCTAGTTACGGGACAGTTAGCAATCAGCCCCAGCATTTT
few	TRBV15	TRBJ1-5	TRBD1	CATSTGPPGQGGSNQPQHF	TGTGCCACCAGCACCGGACCACCGGGACAGGGAGGGAGCAATCAGCCCCAGCATTTT
many	TRBV7-8	TRBJ1-2	-	CASSYRGGRAADYGYTF	TGTGCCAGCAGCTACCGGGGAGGCCGGGCCGCCGACTATGGCTACACCTTC
few	TRBV12-3/TRBV12-4	TRBJ1-6	TRBD1	CASSFGTGIRSPLHF	TGTGCCAGCAGTTTCGGGACAGGGATTAGGTCACCCCTCCACTTT
-	TRBV4-1	TRBJ2-7	TRBD2	CASSPILAGTYEQYF	TGCGCCAGCAGCCCCATACTAGCGGGGACCTACGAGCAGTACTTC
-	TRBV20-1	TRBJ2-7	-	CSARVGGDAYEQYF	TGCAGTGCTAGAGTTGGCGGGGATGCCTACGAGCAGTACTTC
-	TRBV2	TRBJ2-5	TRBD1	CASHSGQRTRETQYF	TGTGCCAGCCATTCGGGACAGCGAACCCGGGAGACCCAGTACTTC
-	TRBV24-1	TRBJ2-6	-	CATSDFRGSGANVLTF	TGTGCCACCAGTGATTTTCGGGGCTCTGGGGCCAACGTCCTGACTTTC
few	TRBV4-1	TRBJ2-1	-	CASSFLEWGDNEQFF	TGCGCCAGCAGCTTTCTAGAATGGGGGGACAATGAGCAGTTCTTC
few	TRBV7-9	TRBJ2-7	-	CASSTQGNEQYF	TGTGCCAGCAGCACACAGGGAAACGAGCAGTACTTC
few	TRBV7-2	TRBJ1-2	-	CASSLAGTGYYGYTF	TGTGCCAGCAGCTTAGCCGGCACAGGGTACTATGGCTACACCTTC
few	TRBV7-2	TRBJ1-1	TRBD1	CASSLNRGGSAEAFF	TGTGCCAGCAGCTTAAACAGGGGAGGTAGCGCTGAAGCTTTCTTT
-	TRBV7-6	TRBJ2-7	TRBD2	CASSLFAGAYEQYF	TGTGCCAGCAGCTTATTCGCGGGAGCCTACGAGCAGTACTTC
few	TRBV11-2	TRBJ1-6	-	CASSLGRGIGPRNSPLHF	TGTGCCAGCAGCTTAGGGAGGGGGATCGGTCCCAGAAATTCACCCCTCCACTTT
-	TRBV11-2	TRBJ2-7	-	CASRTSMGLATYEQYF	TGTGCCAGCAGAACCTCCATGGGCCTAGCAACCTACGAGCAGTACTTC
few	TRBV5-4	TRBJ2-3	-	CASSLRARDTQYF	TGTGCCAGCAGCTTGAGGGCTAGGGATACGCAGTATTTT
many	TRBV7-2	TRBJ2-5	-	CASSNDRRTQYF	TGTGCCAGCAGCAACGACAGAAGGACCCAGTACTTC
few	TRBV6-5	TRBJ2-1	TRBD2	CASRIRGLAGGPRDEQFF	TGTGCCAGCAGAATCCGGGGACTAGCGGGAGGGCCTCGGGATGAGCAGTTCTTC
-	TRBV5-4	TRBJ2-3	-	CASSRGTGKTDTQYF	TGTGCCAGCAGCCGCGGGACCGGAAAGACAGATACGCAGTATTTT